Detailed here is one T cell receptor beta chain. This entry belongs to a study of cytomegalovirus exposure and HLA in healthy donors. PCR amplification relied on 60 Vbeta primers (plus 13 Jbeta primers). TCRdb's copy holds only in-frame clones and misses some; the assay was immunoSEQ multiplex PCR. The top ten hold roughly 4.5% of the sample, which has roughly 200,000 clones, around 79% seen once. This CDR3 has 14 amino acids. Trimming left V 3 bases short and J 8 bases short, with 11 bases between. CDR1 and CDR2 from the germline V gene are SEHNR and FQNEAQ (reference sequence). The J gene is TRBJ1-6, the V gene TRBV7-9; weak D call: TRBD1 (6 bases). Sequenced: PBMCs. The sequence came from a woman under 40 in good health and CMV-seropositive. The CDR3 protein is CASSFRTADSPLHF. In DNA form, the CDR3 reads TGTGCCAGCAGCTTTCGGACAGCAGATTCACCCCTCCACTTT.